This T cell receptor (beta chain) was recovered during a study of cytomegalovirus exposure and HLA in healthy donors. Whole-study results and caveats: Later on, an analysis showed TCR association rates differing by HLA locus, with DRB1 the most and HLA-C the fewest. According to a later analysis, most TCR beta chains associated with CMV appeared HLA-restricted. A later analysis, which compared TCR beta chains of equal frequency, found the HLA-associated ones more clonally expanded.

V dropped 4 bases and J dropped 2; count of bases not matched to a gene: 4. Germline-derived CDR1 and CDR2 are MNHEY and SMNVEV (reference sequence). The CDR3 has 14 amino acids. Use of 60 Vbeta and 13 Jbeta primers characterized the PCR. Repertoires were generated with immunoSEQ multiplex PCR, while TCRdb's copy carries only in-frame clones and drops some. The sample holds about 160,000 clones, over 80% seen once. Comment on this clone: The antigen remains unidentified.

The rearrangement links TRBV27 to TRBJ2-7; TRBD2 matches at 8 bases. This clonotype originated in a man in his fifties in good health and CMV-seropositive. The sequenced sample consisted of PBMCs. This CDR3 reads CASSSGLATYEQYF. The CDR3 DNA is TGTGCCAGCAGTTCCGGACTAGCCACCTACGAGCAGTACTTC.